The rows below give T cell receptor beta chains drawn from one sample of a study of OX40 agonist ivuxolimab in advanced cancers. The table came from immunoSEQ multiplex PCR; TCRdb's copy has only in-frame clones and leaves some out. The table shows around 68,000 clones, with around 93% occurring only once. This specimen was CD4+ or CD8+ T cells sorted from blood, taken in a trial of the OX40 agonist ivuxolimab. These receptors all stem from an adult with an advanced solid tumor such as melanoma, head and neck, liver or kidney cancer. Each CDR3 is given with its conserved first and last residue. The D gene is left open where the match is weak. Clone size is shown for a subset of rows, as once, few, many or a class of expanded clone.

TRBD1	-	TRBV5-6	13	TRBJ1-6	CASKGQERSPLHF	TGTGCCAGCAAGGGACAGGAACGTTCACCCCTCCACTTT
-	many	TRBV11-3	13	TRBJ2-7	CASSGASKYEQYF	TGTGCCAGCAGTGGGGCCTCCAAGTACGAGCAGTACTTC
TRBD2	once	TRBV7-8	17	TRBJ2-1	CASSPRTSGGVNNEQFF	TGTGCCAGCAGCCCCAGGACTAGCGGGGGGGTGAACAATGAGCAGTTCTTC
TRBD2	-	TRBV9	16	TRBJ2-3	CASSVGQRGDTDTQYF	TGTGCCAGCAGCGTAGGTCAGCGGGGGGACACAGATACGCAGTATTTT
TRBD1	-	TRBV5-1	14	TRBJ2-7	CASSYGTGGDEQYF	TGCGCCAGCAGCTATGGGACAGGAGGGGACGAGCAGTACTTC
-	-	TRBV6-5	13	TRBJ2-7	CASSLGTPYEQYF	TGTGCCAGCAGCTTGGGGACACCCTACGAGCAGTACTTC
-	-	TRBV5-6	14	TRBJ1-5	CASSRGPVHQPQHF	TGTGCCAGCAGCCGCGGCCCAGTTCATCAGCCCCAGCATTTT
-	-	TRBV2	11	TRBJ2-7	CASTPFYEQYF	TGTGCCAGCACACCCTTTTACGAGCAGTACTTC
TRBD1	-	TRBV2	15	TRBJ2-1	CAISKGQDTYNEQFF	TGTGCCATATCTAAGGGACAGGACACCTACAATGAGCAGTTCTTC
TRBD1	-	TRBV27	14	TRBJ2-5	CASSLLMGTGGLYF	TGTGCCAGCAGTTTATTGATGGGGACAGGCGGCCTCTACTTC
TRBD1	-	TRBV6-5	14	TRBJ2-7	CASSYSQTGGEQYF	TGTGCCAGCAGTTACTCGCAGACAGGGGGGGAGCAGTACTTC
-	once	TRBV9	16	TRBJ2-3	CASSTRGGGLTDTQYF	TGTGCCAGCAGCACCCGAGGGGGGGGGCTCACAGATACGCAGTATTTT
-	-	TRBV7-9	12	TRBJ2-7	CASNENSYEQYF	TGTGCCAGCAACGAGAATTCCTACGAGCAGTACTTC
TRBD1	-	TRBV30	14	TRBJ2-7	CAWGVGQGTYEQYF	TGTGCCTGGGGGGTTGGACAGGGAACCTACGAGCAGTACTTC
TRBD1	-	TRBV6-1	15	TRBJ2-7	CASSMTGTDSYEQYF	TGTGCCAGCAGCATGACCGGGACAGACTCCTACGAGCAGTACTTC
TRBD2	-	TRBV5-1	15	TRBJ2-7	CASSRGLAGEYEQYF	TGCGCCAGCAGCAGGGGACTAGCGGGAGAGTACGAGCAGTACTTC
-	-	TRBV21-1	11	TRBJ1-1	CASSNVPEAFF	TGTGCCAGCAGCAACGTCCCTGAAGCTTTCTTT
-	-	TRBV7-7	14	TRBJ2-5	CASSLSGVGETQYF	TGTGCTAGCAGCTTATCTGGGGTAGGAGAGACCCAGTACTTC
TRBD1	-	TRBV7-3	13	TRBJ2-7	CASSQGTGLGQYF	TGTGCCAGCAGCCAGGGGACAGGTCTGGGGCAGTACTTC
-	-	TRBV2	15	TRBJ2-7	CASSELGSTAYEQYF	TGTGCCAGCAGTGAACTGGGCTCAACCGCCTACGAGCAGTACTTC
-	-	TRBV6-5	15	TRBJ2-7	CASSYSRWQANEQYF	TGTGCCAGCAGTTACTCGAGATGGCAGGCCAACGAGCAGTACTTC
-	-	TRBV18	15	TRBJ1-4	CASSPRLATNEKLFF	TGTGCCAGCTCACCTCGATTGGCAACTAATGAAAAACTGTTTTTT
TRBD2	-	TRBV18	13	TRBJ2-5	CASLSGTQETQYF	TGTGCCAGCCTCAGCGGGACTCAAGAGACCCAGTACTTC
-	-	TRBV30	13	TRBJ1-3	CAWGRQGTDTIYF	TGTGCCTGGGGGCGGCAGGGGACGGACACCATATATTTT
TRBD1	-	TRBV20-1	11	TRBJ1-1	CSVPTGGEAFF	TGCAGTGTCCCAACAGGGGGTGAAGCTTTCTTT
-	-	TRBV11-1	14	TRBJ1-1	CASSLNYHGTEAFF	TGTGCCAGCAGCTTAAACTATCACGGCACTGAAGCTTTCTTT
TRBD2	-	TRBV29-1	15	TRBJ2-5	CSVVVAGGPTETQYF	TGCAGCGTTGTTGTAGCGGGGGGGCCTACAGAGACCCAGTACTTC
-	-	TRBV10-3	12	TRBJ1-4	CAISATDEKLFF	TGTGCCATCAGTGCCACAGATGAAAAACTGTTTTTT
TRBD1	once	TRBV5-1	15	TRBJ2-3	CASSQRQGEADTQYF	TGCGCCAGCAGCCAGCGACAGGGGGAAGCAGATACGCAGTATTTT
-	-	TRBV5-4	11	TRBJ2-2	CASSFSGELFF	TGTGCCAGCAGCTTCTCCGGGGAGCTGTTTTTT
-	-	TRBV7-9	14	TRBJ2-1	CASSLVGVGDEQFF	TGTGCCAGCAGCTTAGTTGGGGTTGGGGATGAGCAGTTCTTC
-	-	TRBV9	14	TRBJ2-3	CASSGPRSTDTQYF	TGTGCCAGCAGCGGCCCCAGGTCGACAGATACGCAGTATTTT
TRBD1	-	TRBV7-8	15	TRBJ1-2	CASSLGQGANYGYTF	TGTGCCAGCAGCTTAGGGCAGGGGGCGAACTATGGCTACACCTTC
TRBD2	-	TRBV5-8	14	TRBJ2-3	CAPTSGGGVDTQYF	TGTGCCCCGACTAGCGGGGGGGGCGTCGATACGCAGTATTTT